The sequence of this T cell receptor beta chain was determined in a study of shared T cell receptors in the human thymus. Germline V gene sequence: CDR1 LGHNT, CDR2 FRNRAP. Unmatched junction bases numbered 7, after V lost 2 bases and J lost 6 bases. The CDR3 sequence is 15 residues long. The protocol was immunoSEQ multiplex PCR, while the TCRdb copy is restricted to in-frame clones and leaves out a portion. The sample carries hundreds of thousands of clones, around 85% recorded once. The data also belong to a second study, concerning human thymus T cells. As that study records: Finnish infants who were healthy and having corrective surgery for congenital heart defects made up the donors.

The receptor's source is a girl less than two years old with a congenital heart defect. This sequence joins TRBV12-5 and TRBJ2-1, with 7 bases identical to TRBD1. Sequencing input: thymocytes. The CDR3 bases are TGTGCTAGTGGTTTGAACAGGGGCATCATCAATGAGCAGTTCTTC. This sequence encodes CASGLNRGIINEQFF.